Each of the 3 T cell receptor beta chains below was sequenced from the same sample in a study of cytomegalovirus exposure and HLA in healthy donors. PCR primers comprised 60 Vbeta and 13 Jbeta primers. Only in-frame clones appear in the TCRdb table, and some are missing; sequencing was by immunoSEQ multiplex PCR. This table has approximately 73,000 clones, roughly three quarters appearing once. Sequenced sample: PBMCs. The source is a woman aged 40-49 years in good health and CMV-seropositive.

The CDR3 sequence: CASSLAFGRGRSYEQYF. The CDR3 nucleotides are TGTGCCAGCAGCTTGGCTTTTGGTAGGGGAAGGTCCTACGAGCAGTACTTC. J is TRBJ2-7 and V is TRBV5-6; perhaps TRBD1 as D (5 bases). V lost 0 bases and J lost 1, with 17 bases in between. The germline V gene encodes CDR1 SGHDT and CDR2 YYEEEE. There are 17 residues in the CDR3.

This chain connects TRBV28 to TRBJ2-7, with 13 bases matching TRBD2. The ends lost 7 bases at V and 3 bases at J; junction bases unmatched: 3. CDR1 is MDHEN, CDR2 SYDVKM, per germline. The CDR3 is 14 amino acids. The CDR3 spells CASKTSGRVYEQYF. CDR3 nucleotides: TGTGCCAGCAAAACTAGCGGGAGGGTCTACGAGCAGTACTTC.

CDR3 nucleotide sequence: TGCGCCAGCAGCCCGGTGGGACTAGCGGGACTACTACAAGAGACCCAGTACTTC. Encoded protein: CASSPVGLAGLLQETQYF. The V and J genes are TRBV5-1 and TRBJ2-5, with 13 nucleotides matching TRBD2. The CDR3 length is 18 residues. Germline V lookup: CDR1 SGHRS, CDR2 YFSETQ. After removal of 4 bases from V and 2 bases from J, the junction contained 11 bases not matched to a gene. Based on the CDR3 plus reference TRBV5-1 and TRBJ2-5, the full variable domain is KAGVTQTPRYLIKTRGQQVTLSCSPISGHRSVSWYQQTPGQGLQFLFEYFSETQRNKGNFPGRFSGRQFSNSRSEMNVSTLELGDSALYLCASSPVGLAGLLQETQYFGPGTRLLVL.